The 30 T cell receptor beta chains reported below all come from one sample, sequenced in a study of blood T cell repertoires in COVID-19. Profiling relied on immunoSEQ multiplex PCR, and the TCRdb table lists in-frame clones only, not all of them. Of around 340,000 clones detected, 65% to 90% appear once; the ten largest clones hold 7.1%. The sequencing input was peripheral blood. These receptors were obtained from a woman aged 60-75 years with COVID-19, enrolled during active disease.

As regards this clone: Other DNA sequences in the sample encode the same CDR3. The rearrangement links TRBV7-3 to TRBJ1-1; D is ambiguous. V was pared by 0 bases and J by 0 bases, with 2 bases between. The CDR3 spans 13 residues. Per germline, CDR1 SGHTA and CDR2 FQGTGA. In DNA, the CDR3 is TGTGCCAGCAGCTTAACCGTGAACACTGAAGCTTTCTTT. Translated: CASSLTVNTEAFF.

This clone came up a few times. The chain links TRBV10-3 to TRBJ1-2; 7 nucleotides agree with TRBD1. The CDR3 contains 16 residues. The ends lost 0 bases at V and 6 bases at J; junction bases unmatched: 10. From germline, CDR1 is ENHRY and CDR2 SYGVKD. CDR3 in DNA: TGTGCCATCAGTGAGTCACTTATACAGGGGAGGAATGGCTACACCTTC. It yields the protein CAISESLIQGRNGYTF.

V usage is TRBV12-5 and J usage is TRBJ2-1, with TRBD1 identical over 10 bases. The V segment lost 1 base and the J segment 5 bases; nucleotides outside the gene matches: 8. CDR1 LGHNT and CDR2 FRNRAP come from the germline V gene. This CDR3 has 17 residues. The CDR3 region has the DNA TGTGCTAGTGGTTTGGCCCTTACGGGACAGGGGCACAATGAGCAGTTCTTC. Protein product: CASGLALTGQGHNEQFF. Filled out from reference TRBV12-5 and TRBJ2-1, the complete variable domain reads DARVTQTPRHKVTEMGQEVTMRCQPILGHNTVFWYRQTMMQGLELLAYFRNRAPLDDSGMPKDRFSAEMPDATLATLKIQPSEPRDSAVYFCASGLALTGQGHNEQFFGPGTRLTVL.

Worth noting for this clone: Different DNA sequences within this sample yield the same CDR3. The rearrangement uses TRBV5-1 and TRBJ1-5, with D perhaps matching TRBD1 (5 bases). V shed 2 bases and J shed 7 bases, with 10 bases lying between them. This CDR3 has 13 amino acids. Looked up from germline, CDR1 is SGHRS and CDR2 is YFSETQ. The CDR3: CASSFSGNQPQHF. The CDR3 DNA reads as TGCGCCAGCAGCTTCTCAGGGAACCAGCCCCAGCATTTT.

The V call is TRBV4-1, the J call TRBJ1-2, with 10 positions matching TRBD1. CDR1 and CDR2 from the germline V gene are MGHRA and YSYEKL. The CDR3 runs 18 residues. V shed 5 bases and J 0 bases; nucleotides not matched to a gene: 12. CDR3 region: CASSSTPGQGYTNYGYTF. The CDR3 DNA reads TGCGCCAGCAGCTCTACTCCGGGACAGGGGTATACTAACTATGGCTACACCTTC.

The chain combines TRBV11-2 with TRBJ2-5; TRBD1 agrees at 11 bases. Germline trimming cut 3 bases from V and 5 bases from J; bases unmatched to any gene: 8. CDR3 length: 16 amino acids. Per the germline V gene, CDR1 is SGHAT and CDR2 is FQNNGV. CDR3 sequence reads: CASSFGQGASLETQYF. The CDR3 region has the DNA TGTGCCAGCAGCTTCGGACAGGGGGCATCATTGGAGACCCAGTACTTC.

The chain's CDR3 is CASSRGSGNSPLHF. CDR3 DNA: TGTGCCAGCAGTCGAGGTTCTGGTAATTCACCCCTCCACTTT. The chain links TRBV25-1 to TRBJ1-6; D is unresolved. The germline gives CDR1 MGHDK, CDR2 SYGVNS. V dropped 5 bases and J dropped 6 bases, with 11 bases sitting between them. The length of the CDR3 is 14 residues.

This clone was detected only a few times. This chain links TRBV30 with TRBJ2-7, with TRBD1 matching 9 bases. J lost 5 bases, V lost 2 bases, and 4 bases had no gene match. CDR1 and CDR2 (germline): GTSNPN, SVGIG (reference sequence). The CDR3 runs 13 residues. CDR3 in DNA: TGTGCCTGGAGTAGGGACAGGGTTCACGAGCAGTACTTC. It translates to CAWSRDRVHEQYF. Looking up the rest from reference TRBV30 and TRBJ2-7 gives the full variable domain: SQTIHQWPATLVQPVGSPLSLECTVEGTSNPNLYWYRQAAGRGLQLLFYSVGIGQISSEVPQNLSASRPQDRQFILSSKKLLLSDSGFYLCAWSRDRVHEQYFGPGTRLTVT.

This sequence joins TRBV20-1 and TRBJ2-7; D unclear. Deletions cut 7 bases from V and 3 bases from J, with 13 bases between. Germline CDR1 and CDR2: DFQATT and SNEGSKA (reference sequence). The CDR3 runs to 12 residues. CDR3 residues: CSGSRTRYEQYF. The CDR3 nucleotides read TGCAGTGGTAGTCGCACTCGCTACGAGCAGTACTTC.

The chain employs TRBV12-3 or TRBV12-4 and TRBJ2-3; tentatively, D is TRBD2 (5 bases). The CDR3 extends over 12 amino acids. Deletions cut 6 bases from V and 6 bases from J, with 10 bases between. The CDR3 here is CASSPGMDTQYF. In DNA form, the CDR3 reads TGTGCCAGCAGCCCCGGGATGGATACGCAGTATTTT.

V gene TRBV27 combines with J gene TRBJ2-1, with a possible D match to TRBD1 (6 bases). Germline values: CDR1 MNHEY, CDR2 SMNVEV (reference sequence). V was clipped by 3 bases and J by 9 bases, with 12 bases between them. The CDR3 covers 13 residues. CDR3 residues: CASSLQGQGEQFF. DNA of the CDR3: TGTGCCAGCAGTTTGCAGGGGCAGGGTGAGCAGTTCTTC.

The chain uses TRBV5-8 and TRBJ1-1, with D perhaps matching TRBD1 (5 bases). Germline values: CDR1 SGHTS, CDR2 YDEGEE. Trimming took 1 base from V and 1 from J, leaving 8 bases between them. The CDR3 consists of 14 residues. The CDR3 loop reads CASSLWQGNTEAFF. CDR3 DNA: TGTGCCAGCAGCTTGTGGCAGGGGAACACTGAAGCTTTCTTT.

The chain carries TRBV19 and TRBJ2-2; 12 bases fit TRBD1. V gave up 4 bases and J gave up 4 bases; unmatched junction bases: 4. Germline CDR1 is LNHDA and CDR2 is SQIVND (reference sequence). CDR3 length equals 16 residues. The CDR3 coding sequence is TGTGCCAGTAGTACCGGGACAGGGGGCTTCACCGGGGAGCTGTTTTTT. This encodes CASSTGTGGFTGELFF.

This chain connects TRBV7-8 to TRBJ1-2, with D maybe TRBD1 (5 bases). The V end lost 0 bases, the J end lost 7 bases, and 15 bases lay between the germline ends. The CDR3 has 15 amino acids. Germline V gives CDR1 SGHVS, CDR2 FQNEAQ. CDR3 coding DNA: TGTGCCAGCAGCTTAGCCCACATTGTGGGGGGTGGCTACACCTTC. Its protein is CASSLAHIVGGGYTF.

This clone was seen once. The rearrangement joins TRBV5-6 to TRBJ1-5, with D hard to call. CDR3 length equals 13 residues. Germline V CDR1 and CDR2: SGHDT, YYEEEE. Deletions cut 3 bases from V and 3 bases from J, with 7 bases between. CDR3 loop: CASSSQLNQPQHF. As DNA, the CDR3 is TGTGCCAGCAGCTCACAGCTCAATCAGCCCCAGCATTTT.

The V gene is TRBV3-1 (or the pseudogene TRBV3-2), the J gene TRBJ2-7; TRBD1 aligns across 8 bases. This CDR3 spans 12 amino acids. Germline V gene sequence: CDR1 LGHDT, CDR2 YNNKEL (reference sequence). V dropped 8 bases and J dropped 2; count of bases not matched to a gene: 2. The CDR3 DNA reads as TGTGCCAGCGGGACAGGAACCTACGAGCAGTACTTC. Residues: CASGTGTYEQYF.

The chain has TRBV5-5 and TRBJ2-2; TRBD1 might be the D (6 bases). There are 15 residues in the CDR3. V gave up 4 bases and J gave up 5 bases, with 15 bases separating them. The germline V gene encodes CDR1 SGHKS and CDR2 YYEKEE (reference sequence). CDR3 nucleotide sequence: TGTGCCAGCAGCGAACAGGCAGGGGTTACCGGGGAGCTGTTTTTT. This encodes CASSEQAGVTGELFF. Using reference TRBV5-5 and TRBJ2-2 for the parts outside the CDR3, the full variable domain is DAGVTQSPTHLIKTRGQQVTLRCSPISGHKSVSWYQQVLGQGPQFIFQYYEKEERGRGNFPDRFSARQFPNYSSELNVNALLLGDSALYLCASSEQAGVTGELFFGEGSRLTVL.

The chain employs TRBV5-1 and TRBJ1-1, with a tentative D call TRBD1 (6 bases). CDR3 length: 14 residues. From germline, CDR1 is SGHRS and CDR2 YFSETQ. V was shortened by 0 bases and J by 11 bases, with 17 bases between the two germline ends. In DNA form, the CDR3 reads TGCGCCAGCAGCTTGGATGCTGAAGGGGGACACGCTTTCTTT. Translated, it gives CASSLDAEGGHAFF.

This chain joins TRBV9 and TRBJ2-7; the D gene is possibly TRBD2 (5 bases). Looked up from germline, CDR1 is SGDLS and CDR2 is YYNGEE. There are 13 residues in the CDR3. V gave up 4 bases and J gave up 6 bases, with 14 bases separating them. CDR3 protein: CASSPRSGAEQYF. CDR3 coding DNA: TGTGCCAGCAGCCCCCGAAGCGGCGCCGAGCAGTACTTC.

The rearrangement joins TRBV7-8 to TRBJ1-6; D gene uncertain. CDR3 size: 13 residues. V was clipped by 1 base and J by 9 bases, with 7 bases between them. Germline loops: CDR1 SGHVS, CDR2 FQNEAQ. CDR3 in DNA: TGTGCCAGCAGCTTAGAAGAGGGTTCACCCCTCCACTTT. Residues: CASSLEEGSPLHF.

V and J are TRBV28 and TRBJ1-5; TRBD1 might be the D (6 bases). Germline V gene data show CDR1 as MDHEN and CDR2 as SYDVKM. The V gene lost 6 bases and the J gene lost 9 bases, with 15 bases spanning the gap. The length of the CDR3 is 13 residues. CDR3 loop: CASSSRQVRPQHF. In nucleotides, the CDR3 is TGTGCCAGCAGCTCCCGACAGGTCAGGCCCCAGCATTTT. The whole variable domain, filled in from reference TRBV28 and TRBJ1-5, reads DVKVTQSSRYLVKRTGEKVFLECVQDMDHENMFWYRQDPGLGLRLIYFSYDVKMKEKGDIPEGYSVSREKKERFSLILESASTNQTSMYLCASSSRQVRPQHFGDGTRLSIL.

In its sample, this clone was seen a few times. The chain is built from TRBV4-3 and TRBJ2-2; D not resolved. The CDR3 runs 14 residues. V lost 3 bases and J 7 bases, leaving 12 bases between the germline ends. Germline V gene lookup returns CDR1 LGHNA and CDR2 YSLEER. The CDR3 is CASSHNRNSGELFF. The CDR3 DNA is TGCGCCAGCAGCCACAACAGAAATAGCGGGGAGCTGTTTTTT.

V gene TRBV6-2 or TRBV6-3 combines with J gene TRBJ1-5, with D tentatively TRBD1 (6 bases). CDR3 size: 12 residues. The V and J ends lost 4 bases and 6 bases respectively, with 7 bases between them. In germline, CDR1 is MNHEY, CDR2 SVGEGT. This CDR3 is CASSSGVQPQHF. In nucleotides, the CDR3 is TGTGCCAGCAGTTCAGGGGTTCAGCCCCAGCATTTT.

The chain combines TRBV6-5 with TRBJ2-7; maybe TRBD2 (7 bases). The CDR3 consists of 13 residues. Germline CDR1 and CDR2: MNHEY and SVGAGI. V lost 8 bases, J lost 7 bases, and 18 bases lay in between. The CDR3 reads CASLFGGAGEQYF. For the CDR3, the DNA is TGTGCCAGCCTATTTGGGGGGGCGGGTGAGCAGTACTTC.

The rearrangement links TRBV7-9 to TRBJ2-4; 9 bases match TRBD1. V lost 5 bases and J lost 8; bases outside the gene matches: 10. From germline, CDR1 is SEHNR and CDR2 FQNEAQ (reference sequence). CDR3 length equals 15 residues. The CDR3 DNA sequence: TGTGCCAGCAGCAAAAGTGGGACAGGGCAGGACATTCAGTACTTC. The encoded protein is CASSKSGTGQDIQYF. Variable domain in full (rest from reference TRBV7-9 and TRBJ2-4): DTGVSQNPRHKITKRGQNVTFRCDPISEHNRLYWYRQTLGQGPEFLTYFQNEAQLEKSRLLSDRFSAERPKGSFSTLEIQRTEQGDSAMYLCASSKSGTGQDIQYFGAGTRLSVL.

This chain uses TRBV27 with TRBJ2-1; D call uncertain. Germline V lookup: CDR1 MNHEY, CDR2 SMNVEV (reference sequence). This CDR3 is built from 11 residues. Trimming took 8 bases from V and 6 from J, leaving 8 bases between them. The CDR3 here is CASRERNEQFF. The CDR3 coding sequence is TGTGCCAGCCGCGAGCGCAATGAGCAGTTCTTC.

V and J are TRBV10-3 and TRBJ2-3, with 8 bases lining up with TRBD1. Germline CDR1 ENHRY, CDR2 SYGVKD. The CDR3 has 18 residues. With V trimmed by 0 bases and J by 2 bases, 10 bases remained unmatched. CDR3 DNA: TGTGCCATCAGTGAGTCGTTGTACAGGGGGGATCACACAGATACGCAGTATTTT. Its protein product is CAISESLYRGDHTDTQYF.

The chain couples TRBV2 to TRBJ2-1; 7 bases align to TRBD2. Germline loops: CDR1 SNHLY, CDR2 FYNNEI. This CDR3 comprises 15 residues. V lost 8 bases and J lost 5; bases outside the gene matches: 12. The CDR3: CASRARQAGDNEQFF. The CDR3 nucleotides read TGTGCCAGCCGCGCGAGGCAGGCGGGGGACAATGAGCAGTTCTTC. Drawing the rest from reference TRBV2 and TRBJ2-1, the complete variable domain is EPEVTQTPSHQVTQMGQEVILRCVPISNHLYFYWYRQILGQKVEFLVSFYNNEISEKSEIFDDQFSVERPDGSNFTLKIRSTKLEDSAMYFCASRARQAGDNEQFFGPGTRLTVL.

The chain combines TRBV2 with TRBJ1-1; D gene ambiguous. The CDR3 covers 14 residues. The V end lost 6 bases, the J end lost 1 base, and 12 bases lay between the germline ends. From germline, CDR1 is SNHLY and CDR2 FYNNEI. In nucleotides, the CDR3 is TGTGCCAGCAGATTGCTCCGGGGGAACACTGAAGCTTTCTTT. Its translation is CASRLLRGNTEAFF.

The chain employs TRBV23-1 and TRBJ2-7; TRBD1 matches 8 bases. TRBV23-1 is assigned to the ORF class and has an uncertain function. V lost 2 bases and J lost 0; bases outside the gene matches: 12. The CDR3 covers 18 residues. The CDR3 spells CASSQRDRNAHLSYEQYF. CDR3 nucleotide sequence: TGCGCCAGCAGTCAACGGGACAGGAATGCCCATCTCTCCTACGAGCAGTACTTC.